There are a few counts of the clone carrying this TCR beta chain. Antigen specificity is unknown. The data derive from a study of T cell repertoires in cytomegalovirus infection. Study as a whole: Public TCR beta signatures provided an indication of both CMV infection and a matching HLA type. Study conclusions and caveats: Ex vivo responses were dominated by HLA-C-restricted CMV-specific TCR beta clonotypes. People with CMV and the relevant HLA were identified by cumulative public TCR beta family frequency.

TCRdb re-derived calls from the reads in MiXCR, one entry per CDR3 protein. The sample records 740,000 or so distinct CDR3 sequences, 35% to 45% being singletons. Sequencing used PBMCs. This TCR was recovered from a human donor in good health (CMV status not recorded). Some clones in this sample may be carry-over from other donors' samples.

CDR3 sequence: CATSKVGRGSDEQFF. CDR3 sequence (DNA): TGTGCCACCAGTAAGGTCGGGAGGGGGTCGGATGAGCAGTTCTTC. The V and J genes are TRBV24-1 and TRBJ2-1, with 8 bases identical to TRBD2. V trimming: 6 bases; J trimming: 8 bases; junction bases outside the gene matches: 11. Germline assignment: CDR1 KGHDR and CDR2 SFDVKD. This CDR3 has 15 residues.